The T cell receptor beta chain under discussion was sequenced for a study of radiation and T cells in renal cell carcinoma. The overall study: Nephrectomy followed 15 Gy stereotactic body radiation by 4 weeks.

Sequencing was performed with immunoSEQ multiplex PCR; in TCRdb, only in-frame clones are kept and a portion is missing. The sample carries roughly 140,000 clones, 80% to 90% recorded once. Points from the study as a whole: Pretreatment tumor biopsies were lacking, so baseline clonotypes are unknown.

The CDR3 contains 16 residues. Germline V CDR1 and CDR2: SNHLY, FYNNEI. After removal of 7 bases from V and 4 bases from J, the junction contained 8 bases not matched to a gene. In regard to this clone: Its target is not known.

The sample's time point: blood 2 weeks post-SBRT. As for treatment: 15 Gy SBRT to primary tumor, nephrectomy 4 weeks later. This receptor was identified in a woman aged 50 to 60 with renal cell carcinoma. The specimen comprised blood, sampled from a patient whose treatment included radiotherapy and nephrectomy. J is TRBJ2-1 and V is TRBV2; 12 bases are shared with TRBD2. In DNA form, the CDR3 reads TGTGCCAGCAACTCCCACGGACTAGCGGGATACAATGAGCAGTTCTTC. Protein: CASNSHGLAGYNEQFF.